The sequence of this TCR beta chain was determined in a study of T cell responses to AZD1222 COVID-19 vaccine. Study details: Second-dose recipients at about 4 or about 12 weeks were treated as one pooled group.

The germline gives CDR1 SNHLY, CDR2 FYNNEI. The CDR3 contains 14 residues. V was cut by 7 bases and J by 1 base, with 13 bases left in between. Notes on this clone: The target antigen is unknown.

The repertoire was sequenced with immunoSEQ multiplex PCR; TCRdb's copy has only in-frame clones and lacks some. The sample has roughly 160,000 clones, around 94% seen once. Regarding the study as a whole: Following two doses of AZD1222, Spike-specific TCR breadth and depth rose. Females made up more of the donors, who were largely white British, and clonal diversity may have come out too low. Among those given AZD1222, only 5 to 7 were seropositive at baseline.

The chain employs TRBV2 and TRBJ1-1; unclear D gene. This sample comprised peripheral blood, obtained on day 0 of AZD1222 vaccination. This clonotype was sampled from an adult in good health. CDR3 sequence (DNA): TGTGCCAGCACCCTTCTCCCCGGGAACACTGAAGCTTTCTTT. Amino acid sequence: CASTLLPGNTEAFF.